This entry lists 20 T cell receptor beta chains sequenced from one sample in a study of long-term antiretroviral therapy in people with HIV. Samples were assayed with immunoSEQ v3.0 at survey level. Data came from immunoSEQ multiplex PCR; TCRdb stores just in-frame clones and leaves some out. The sample consists of around 25,000 clones, 85% to 90% of them appearing once. Here the sequenced sample was unsorted PBMCs, taken 1.9 years after starting antiretroviral therapy. Every receptor here comes from a woman under 40 with HIV.

This chain links TRBV18 with TRBJ1-1; D not certain. This CDR3 contains 13 residues. The V gene's germline CDR1 is KGHSH and CDR2 LQKENI. The germline V and J ends were trimmed by 0 bases and 4 bases, with 6 bases remaining between them. The CDR3 sequence is CASSPPSGTEAFF. CDR3 DNA: TGTGCCAGCTCACCACCGTCCGGCACTGAAGCTTTCTTT. The variable domain in full, with the rest retrieved from reference TRBV18 and TRBJ1-1, is NAGVMQNPRHLVRRRGQEARLRCSPMKGHSHVYWYRQLPEEGLKFMVYLQKENIIDESGMPKERFSAEFPKEGPSILRIQQVVRGDSAAYFCASSPPSGTEAFFGQGTRLTVV.

The J gene is TRBJ2-7, the V gene TRBV6-5; D possibly matches TRBD1 or TRBD2 (5 bases each). Per the germline V gene, CDR1 is MNHEY and CDR2 is SVGAGI. V lost 2 bases to trimming and J lost 2 bases, with 13 bases between them. CDR3 length equals 15 residues. The CDR3 protein is CASSYGQGVTYEQYF. The CDR3 DNA reads TGTGCCAGCAGTTACGGGCAGGGAGTGACCTACGAGCAGTACTTC.

The chain employs TRBV5-1 and TRBJ1-1, with D hard to call. Germline-derived CDR1 and CDR2 are SGHRS and YFSETQ. The CDR3 is made up of 14 amino acids. Trimming stripped 5 bases from V and 0 bases from J, with 11 bases between. The CDR3: CASRTNTMNTEAFF. DNA of the CDR3: TGCGCCAGCAGAACGAATACAATGAACACTGAAGCTTTCTTT.

This chain joins TRBV12-5 and TRBJ2-5, with 9 bases lining up with TRBD1. V was clipped by 6 bases and J by 3 bases; unmatched bases: 8. Germline CDR1 reads LGHNT; CDR2 reads FRNRAP. This CDR3 is 15 amino acids long. The CDR3 reads CASGNRGRDEETQYF. CDR3 nucleotide sequence: TGTGCTAGTGGCAACAGGGGGCGCGACGAAGAGACCCAGTACTTC.

This chain connects TRBV30 to TRBJ1-1; D unclear. CDR1 is GTSNPN and CDR2 is SVGIG in the germline V gene (reference sequence). The CDR3 loop spans 13 amino acids. V lost 4 bases and J 3 bases, leaving 12 bases between the germline ends. CDR3 bases: TGTGCCTGGAAAGGCTCCAGCCACACTGAAGCTTTCTTT. It is translated as CAWKGSSHTEAFF.

The chain recombines TRBV18 with TRBJ1-1; 7 bases line up with TRBD1. This CDR3 is 15 amino acids long. Per germline, CDR1 KGHSH and CDR2 LQKENI. With V trimmed by 1 base and J by 0 bases, 2 bases remained unmatched. This CDR3 is CASSPQGALNTEAFF. The CDR3, as DNA: TGTGCCAGCTCACCACAGGGGGCTCTGAACACTGAAGCTTTCTTT.

The V call is TRBV11-2, the J call TRBJ2-7; 8 bases are a match to TRBD1. V lost 0 bases to trimming and J lost 7 bases; unmatched junction nucleotides: 14. The V gene's germline CDR1 is SGHAT and CDR2 FQNNGV. The CDR3 covers 17 residues. CDR3 bases: TGTGCCAGCAGCTTAGAAAACGCCTGGACAGGGAGGACGGAGCAGTACGTC. This translates into CASSLENAWTGRTEQYV.

The chain is built from TRBV29-1 and TRBJ1-3, with D tentatively TRBD1 (6 bases). The CDR3 contains 13 residues. The V gene lost 6 bases and the J gene lost 8 bases, with 17 bases spanning the gap. Germline CDR1 SQVTM, CDR2 ANQGSEA. The DNA of the CDR3 is TGCAGCGTGGCCGGACAGTTGGGGGACACCATATATTTT. Protein: CSVAGQLGDTIYF. The full variable domain, completed using reference TRBV29-1 and TRBJ1-3, is SAVISQKPSRDICQRGTSLTIQCQVDSQVTMMFWYRQQPGQSLTLIATANQGSEATYESGFVIDKFPISRPNLTFSTLTVSNMSPEDSSIYLCSVAGQLGDTIYFGEGSWLTVV.

The chain employs TRBV6-1 and TRBJ2-3; D gene unclear. The germline CDR1 and CDR2 sequences are MNHNS and SASEGT. There are 16 residues in the CDR3. Trimming removed 3 bases from V and 5 bases from J, with 18 bases in between. The DNA for the CDR3 is TGTGCCAGCAGTGAGAATCCCCTTAGAGCCAAAGATACGCAGTATTTT. It yields the protein CASSENPLRAKDTQYF.

The genes are TRBV11-2 and TRBJ2-2, with D hard to call. Germline loops: CDR1 SGHAT, CDR2 FQNNGV. This CDR3 comprises 14 residues. V was trimmed by 3 bases and J by 2 bases, leaving 7 bases between them. CDR3 sequence reads: CASSLGRNTGELFF. The CDR3 DNA sequence: TGTGCCAGCAGCTTGGGCAGAAACACCGGGGAGCTGTTTTTT.

In DNA, the CDR3 is TGTGCCAGCAGCTTATCGGGGGACCAGCCCCAGCATTTT. It codes for CASSLSGDQPQHF. The V and J genes are TRBV7-9 and TRBJ1-5; perhaps TRBD1 as D (5 bases). V was cut by 2 bases and J by 7 bases, with 9 bases left in between. The CDR3 has 13 residues. The germline CDR1 and CDR2 sequences are SEHNR and FQNEAQ (reference sequence).

The CDR3 here is CAWSPDRGLLYGYTF. The CDR3 DNA reads as TGTGCCTGGAGCCCCGACAGGGGTCTCCTCTATGGCTACACCTTC. V and J are TRBV30 and TRBJ1-2, with 8 bases aligning to TRBD1. Germline values: CDR1 GTSNPN, CDR2 SVGIG (reference sequence). The trim removed 3 bases at V and 4 bases at J, leaving 10 bases unmatched. This CDR3 comprises 15 residues.

V usage is TRBV27 and J usage is TRBJ2-3, with no clear D. Germline-derived CDR1 and CDR2 are MNHEY and SMNVEV (reference sequence). V was pared by 1 base and J by 3 bases, with 14 bases between. This CDR3 has 16 amino acids. This CDR3 is CASSLWGIGATDTQYF. In DNA, the CDR3 is TGTGCCAGCAGTTTATGGGGAATAGGCGCTACAGATACGCAGTATTTT.

CDR3: CAITPRPFRQGSSYEQYV. In DNA, the CDR3 is TGTGCCATCACCCCCCGACCCTTTAGACAGGGGAGCTCCTACGAGCAGTACGTC. V is TRBV10-3 and J is TRBJ2-7; 8 bases map to TRBD1. The V gene's germline CDR1 is ENHRY and CDR2 SYGVKD. The CDR3 is 18 residues long. Unmatched junction bases numbered 17, after V lost 7 bases and J lost 0 bases.

A single count supports this clone. The CDR3 protein is CASSLTGGGAEETQYF. The CDR3 coding sequence is TGTGCCAGCAGCTTAACCGGCGGGGGGGCCGAGGAGACCCAGTACTTC. The chain recombines TRBV7-3 with TRBJ2-5; 9 bases agree with TRBD2. V shed 0 bases and J 5 bases; nucleotides not matched to a gene: 7. The CDR3 extends over 16 amino acids. The germline V gene has CDR1 SGHTA and CDR2 FQGTGA.

This clone is a singleton in its sample. The chain links TRBV18 to TRBJ2-3, with 13 bases lining up with TRBD2. CDR3 length: 17 amino acids. Trimming took 3 bases from V and 2 from J; bases not matched to a gene: 5. The germline V gene encodes CDR1 KGHSH and CDR2 LQKENI. CDR3 region: CASSPPGLAGFTDTQYF. CDR3 in DNA: TGTGCCAGCTCACCTCCGGGACTAGCGGGGTTCACAGATACGCAGTATTTT.

This chain links TRBV10-3 with TRBJ1-5; D ambiguous. Germline CDR1 reads ENHRY; CDR2 reads SYGVKD. V was cut by 5 bases and J by 0 bases, with 14 bases left in between. The CDR3 sequence is 16 residues long. The CDR3 DNA follows: TGTGCCATCAGTCGGACCGACGGTAATAGCAATCAGCCCCAGCATTTT. Translating it yields CAISRTDGNSNQPQHF.

The gene calls are TRBV30 and TRBJ1-3; D gene uncertain. Per the germline V gene, CDR1 is GTSNPN and CDR2 is SVGIG (reference sequence). The ends were cut back, 0 bases at V and 4 bases at J, with 4 bases in the middle. The CDR3 spans 12 residues. In nucleotides, the CDR3 is TGTGCCTGGAGTGTAACCGGAAACACCATATATTTT. This codes for CAWSVTGNTIYF.

V and J are TRBV11-3 and TRBJ2-5; 8 bases align to TRBD2. With V trimmed by 1 base and J by 2 bases, 12 bases remained unmatched. The CDR3 sequence is 18 residues long. The V gene's germline CDR1 is SGHNT and CDR2 YENEEA. CDR3 residues: CASSLVIEGLGDQETQYF. CDR3 nucleotide sequence: TGTGCCAGCAGCTTAGTGATCGAGGGACTAGGGGATCAAGAGACCCAGTACTTC.

CDR3 nucleotides: TGTGCCAGCAGCTTGAGGAAAGGCACCAACTACAATGAGCAGTTCTTC. Its translation: CASSLRKGTNYNEQFF. This chain joins TRBV5-6 and TRBJ2-1; D unclear. Per germline, CDR1 SGHDT and CDR2 YYEEEE. The V gene lost 1 base and the J gene lost 3 bases, with 14 bases spanning the gap. CDR3 size: 16 residues.